This TCR beta chain is from a study of T cells after yellow fever vaccination. For the study at large: With SMART-Seq v4 Ultra Low Input, the fractions containing low cell numbers were prepared. General study points: The booster saw the reappearance of most primary-vaccination clones (roughly 95% CD4, about 90% CD8).

This clonotype has more than one count but fewer than ten. The antigen is undetermined. In TCRdb, the 5' RACE reads were re-called with MiXCR into one record per CDR3 protein. The sample consists of approximately 260,000 distinct CDR3 sequences, over 10% of them appearing once. V was trimmed by 6 bases and J by 2 bases, leaving 17 bases between them. Germline lookup yields CDR1 SQVTM and CDR2 ANQGSEA. The CDR3 has 14 residues. The input for sequencing was CD4+ T cells sorted from PBMCs, taken 45 days after the yellow fever booster vaccination. This receptor was identified in a man aged 25 to 40 who received the YFV17D yellow fever vaccine. This sequence joins TRBV29-1 and TRBJ2-7, with D tentatively TRBD1 or TRBD2 (5 bases each). CDR3 protein: CSVQDPGRPYEQYF. The CDR3 nucleotides read TGCAGCGTCCAAGATCCGGGACGGCCCTACGAGCAGTACTTC.